This T cell receptor beta chain is from a study of response to subunit inactivated influenza vaccine. Study-level points and caveats: Seasonal influenza vaccination, on each occasion, was suggested by the authors to recruit few new T cells.

There are 13 residues in the CDR3. Germline values: CDR1 SGHRS, CDR2 YFSETQ. With 2 bases removed from V and 9 bases from J, the gap between germline ends came to 12 bases. TCRdb reprocessed the RT-PCR reads with MiXCR, giving one entry per CDR3 protein. The sample holds fewer than 600,000 distinct CDR3 sequences, around 7.9% seen once. As regards this clonotype: As yet, its antigen is unknown.

The receptor was isolated from a man aged 50 to 75 who received an inactivated influenza vaccine. The sequencing used PBMCs from blood, collected about 24 months after vaccination. The V call is TRBV5-1, the J call TRBJ2-1, with a weak D call TRBD1 (6 bases). The CDR3 nucleotides are TGCGCCAGCAGCTTTAGGGGGAGTACTGAGCAGTTCTTC. It specifies CASSFRGSTEQFF.